The 22 T cell receptor beta chains given below trace back to one sample, sequenced in a study of technical replicates of blood from a handful of donors. Produced via immunoSEQ multiplex PCR; TCRdb's table is partial and in-frame only. Of tens of thousands of clones in the sample, approximately 91% were seen once. Sequencing input: T cells isolated from PBMCs. The receptors originated from a human donor in good health. Some clones in this sample may be carry-over from other donors' samples.

The J gene is TRBJ1-4, the V gene TRBV7-8, with 7 bases identical to TRBD1. This CDR3 contains 14 residues. CDR1 SGHVS and CDR2 FQNEAQ come from the germline V gene. V dropped 5 bases and J dropped 5; count of bases not matched to a gene: 5. The CDR3 sequence: CASSRGQLNEKLFF. The CDR3 DNA reads as TGTGCCAGCAGCCGGGGACAGTTGAATGAAAAACTGTTTTTT.

The chain is built from TRBV15 and TRBJ1-2, with D unclear. The CDR3 is made up of 11 amino acids. V dropped 5 bases and J dropped 8 bases, with 9 bases sitting between them. CDR1 LNHNV and CDR2 YYDKDF come from the germline V gene (reference sequence). CDR3 protein: CATSAETGYTF. CDR3 in DNA: TGTGCCACCAGCGCCGAGACAGGCTACACCTTC.

V and J are TRBV27 and TRBJ2-7, with 8 bases that match TRBD1. Germline V lookup: CDR1 MNHEY, CDR2 SMNVEV (reference sequence). V was pared by 3 bases and J by 7 bases, with 11 bases of the junction left unmatched. CDR3 size: 15 residues. The CDR3 reads CASSFLGQGQREQYF. The CDR3 region has the DNA TGTGCCAGCAGTTTCCTTGGACAGGGTCAGCGAGAGCAGTACTTC.

V is TRBV7-9 and J is TRBJ1-1; 7 bases are a match to TRBD1. This CDR3 has 15 residues. The germline CDR1 and CDR2 sequences are SEHNR and FQNEAQ (reference sequence). Trimming cost V 5 bases and J 2 bases; bases outside gene matches: 8. The CDR3 spells CASSPTWTGNTEAFF. The DNA for the CDR3 is TGTGCCAGCAGCCCCACGTGGACAGGAAACACTGAAGCTTTCTTT. Filled out from reference TRBV7-9 and TRBJ1-1, the complete variable domain reads DTGVSQNPRHKITKRGQNVTFRCDPISEHNRLYWYRQTLGQGPEFLTYFQNEAQLEKSRLLSDRFSAERPKGSFSTLEIQRTEQGDSAMYLCASSPTWTGNTEAFFGQGTRLTVV.

The rearrangement joins TRBV7-2 to TRBJ1-5; D not certain. Germline V gene lookup returns CDR1 SGHTA and CDR2 FQGNSA. Trimming took 0 bases from V and 4 from J, leaving 10 bases between them. CDR3 length: 15 amino acids. CDR3 protein: CASSLAVALNQPQHF. In DNA, the CDR3 is TGTGCCAGCAGCTTAGCGGTAGCTCTAAATCAGCCCCAGCATTTT.

This chain links TRBV2 with TRBJ1-2; 7 nucleotides align to TRBD1. V trimming: 1 base; J trimming: 6 bases; junction bases outside the gene matches: 2. The CDR3 is made up of 13 amino acids. The germline CDR1 and CDR2 sequences are SNHLY and FYNNEI. The CDR3 DNA reads as TGTGCCAGCAGTGAAGAAGGGGGCCATGGCTACACCTTC. Amino acids: CASSEEGGHGYTF.

The rearrangement links TRBV20-1 to TRBJ2-7, with D tentatively TRBD1 (5 bases). The V end lost 4 bases, the J end lost 5 bases, and 9 bases lay between the germline ends. CDR3 length equals 11 residues. Germline V CDR1 and CDR2: DFQATT, SNEGSKA (reference sequence). The CDR3 bases are TGCAGTGCTACAGGGATCAACGAGCAGTACTTC. Protein product: CSATGINEQYF.

This chain links TRBV30 with TRBJ2-4, with 9 positions matching TRBD2. Germline V gene lookup returns CDR1 GTSNPN and CDR2 SVGIG (reference sequence). The CDR3 consists of 16 residues. After removal of 5 bases from V and 0 bases from J, the junction contained 8 bases not matched to a gene. Here the CDR3 reads CAWSGGRAVAKNIQYF. DNA of the CDR3: TGTGCCTGGTCTGGCGGGAGGGCCGTAGCCAAAAACATTCAGTACTTC.

The V call is TRBV5-6, the J call TRBJ2-7, with TRBD1 matching over 7 bases. The CDR3 extends over 15 amino acids. J gave up 4 bases and V 2 bases, and 9 bases lay outside the gene matches. Looked up from germline, CDR1 is SGHDT and CDR2 is YYEEEE. As DNA, the CDR3 is TGTGCCAGCAGCTTTCTCTGGACAGGAGCTTACGAGCAGTACTTC. As protein: CASSFLWTGAYEQYF.

The chain links TRBV7-3 to TRBJ1-5; D is possibly TRBD1 (5 bases). Germline V gene sequence: CDR1 SGHTA, CDR2 FQGTGA. Trimming stripped 1 base from V and 0 bases from J, with 16 bases between. CDR3 length equals 18 residues. CDR3 in DNA: TGTGCCAGCAGCTTAATCCCCGGGTCCAGGGTTAGCAATCAGCCCCAGCATTTT. Translating it yields CASSLIPGSRVSNQPQHF.

The J gene is TRBJ2-1, the V gene TRBV7-5; the listed D gene, TRBD2, was not tested against the DNA. TRBV7-5 is noted as a pseudogene. The CDR3 length is 20 residues. CDR3 DNA sequence: TGTGTCAGAAGCTTAGTAGCCCAACCCGGGTCCCCAATTTCCTACAATGAGCAGTTCTTC. It specifies CVRSLVAQPGSPISYNEQFF.

The chain is built from TRBV7-8 and TRBJ1-4; D uncertain. This CDR3 comprises 15 residues. The V end was cut by 3 bases, the J end by 3 bases, with 11 bases between. Germline CDR1 SGHVS, CDR2 FQNEAQ. CDR3 sequence (DNA): TGTGCCAGCAGCTTCTGGGGAGCGGCTAATGAAAAACTGTTTTTT. Translated, it gives CASSFWGAANEKLFF.

The chain carries TRBV7-9 and TRBJ2-5; D possibly corresponds to TRBD2 (5 bases). The CDR3 consists of 16 residues. V was pared by 1 base and J by 1 base, with 13 bases between. Germline V gives CDR1 SEHNR, CDR2 FQNEAQ (reference sequence). The CDR3, as DNA: TGTGCCAGCAGCTTAGTTAGCAGGAGCGGCCAAGAGACCCAGTACTTC. Amino acids: CASSLVSRSGQETQYF.

For the CDR3, the DNA is TGTGCCTGGCAAATGGGCCATGGCTACACCTTC. This gives the protein CAWQMGHGYTF. This chain connects TRBV30 to TRBJ1-2; D gene uncertain. The CDR3 has 11 amino acids. Germline values: CDR1 GTSNPN, CDR2 SVGIG (reference sequence). V lost 5 bases, J lost 6 bases, and 10 bases lay in between.

The chain links TRBV30 to TRBJ1-2, with D possibly matching TRBD1 (6 bases). CDR1 is GTSNPN, CDR2 SVGIG, per germline (reference sequence). V lost 6 bases to trimming and J lost 5 bases, with 13 bases between them. This CDR3 is 12 amino acids long. This chain's CDR3 is CACQDSPYGYTF. The CDR3 region has the DNA TGTGCCTGTCAGGACAGCCCTTATGGCTACACCTTC. Using reference TRBV30 and TRBJ1-2 for the parts outside the CDR3, the full variable domain is SQTIHQWPATLVQPVGSPLSLECTVEGTSNPNLYWYRQAAGRGLQLLFYSVGIGQISSEVPQNLSASRPQDRQFILSSKKLLLSDSGFYLCACQDSPYGYTFGSGTRLTVV.

CDR3 DNA: TGTGCCAGCAGCTTAGATGCGACGGGAAGCACCGGGGAGCTGTTTTTT. As protein: CASSLDATGSTGELFF. The chain joins TRBV11-3 to TRBJ2-2; maybe TRBD2 (5 bases). The CDR3 totals 16 residues. V lost 0 bases to trimming and J lost 4 bases, with 12 bases between them. Looked up from germline, CDR1 is SGHNT and CDR2 is YENEEA.

The chain has TRBV27 and TRBJ2-1, with 8 bases lining up with TRBD1. The CDR3 consists of 16 residues. Germline loops: CDR1 MNHEY, CDR2 SMNVEV (reference sequence). V dropped 6 bases and J dropped 7; count of bases not matched to a gene: 14. CDR3 loop: CASSPSEQGVWNEQFF. The CDR3 region has the DNA TGTGCCAGCAGCCCCTCGGAACAGGGGGTTTGGAATGAGCAGTTCTTC.

The DNA for the CDR3 is TGTGCCTGGAGTGTCAAGGGGGAGCCTAAGGACAATGAGCAGTTCTTC. Translating gives CAWSVKGEPKDNEQFF. This rearrangement joins TRBV30 to TRBJ2-1; weak D call: TRBD1 (6 bases). The length of the CDR3 is 16 residues. The V gene's germline CDR1 is GTSNPN and CDR2 SVGIG (reference sequence). Trimming took off 0 bases at V and 5 bases at J, with 17 bases between the two ends.

The chain is built from TRBV5-1 and TRBJ2-5; 11 bases line up with TRBD1. The CDR3 sequence is 15 residues long. Germline V gene data show CDR1 as SGHRS and CDR2 as YFSETQ. V dropped 3 bases and J dropped 5; count of bases not matched to a gene: 6. The CDR3 sequence: CASSSRTGGEETQYF. CDR3 bases: TGCGCCAGCAGCTCCAGGACAGGGGGCGAGGAGACCCAGTACTTC.

This sequence joins TRBV6-5 and TRBJ1-5, with D tentatively TRBD1 (6 bases). Trimming left V 6 bases short and J 0 bases short, with 12 bases between. CDR3 length: 15 amino acids. From germline, CDR1 is MNHEY and CDR2 SVGAGI. The CDR3 loop reads CASRPTGLSNQPQHF. The CDR3 DNA reads TGTGCCAGCAGACCGACAGGTCTTAGCAATCAGCCCCAGCATTTT.

This clone occurred a few times. This chain joins TRBV9 and TRBJ1-1; no clear D. Germline-derived CDR1 and CDR2 are SGDLS and YYNGEE. V lost 0 bases, J lost 0 bases, and 6 bases lay in between. This CDR3 region has 14 residues. CDR3 nucleotides: TGTGCCAGCAGCGTAGGAGTGGTGAACACTGAAGCTTTCTTT. Its translation: CASSVGVVNTEAFF.

The chain carries TRBV7-9 and TRBJ1-1; no clear D. The germline CDR1 and CDR2 sequences are SEHNR and FQNEAQ (reference sequence). There are 12 residues in the CDR3. Trimming stripped 3 bases from V and 6 bases from J, with 8 bases between. The CDR3 bases are TGTGCCAGCAGCTTTGGAGGTCCTGAAGCTTTCTTT. Translated, it gives CASSFGGPEAFF.